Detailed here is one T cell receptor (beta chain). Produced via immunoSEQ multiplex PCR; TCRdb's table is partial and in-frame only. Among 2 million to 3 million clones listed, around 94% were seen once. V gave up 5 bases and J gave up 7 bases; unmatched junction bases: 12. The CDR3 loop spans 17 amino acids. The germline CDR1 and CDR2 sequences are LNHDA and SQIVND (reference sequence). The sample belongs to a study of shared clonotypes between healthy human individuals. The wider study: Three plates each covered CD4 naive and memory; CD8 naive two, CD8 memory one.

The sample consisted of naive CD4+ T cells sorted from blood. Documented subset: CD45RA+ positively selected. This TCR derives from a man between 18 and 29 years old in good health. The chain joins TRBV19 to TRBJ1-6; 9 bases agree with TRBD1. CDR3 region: CASSPQGGTGPNSPLHF. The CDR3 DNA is TGTGCCAGTAGTCCCCAAGGCGGGACAGGGCCCAATTCACCCCTCCACTTT.